This TCR beta chain was captured by sequencing in a study of control samples from healthy donors and cancer patients. TCRdb's copy holds only in-frame clones and misses some; the assay was immunoSEQ multiplex PCR. The sample records approximately 150,000 clones, just over 85% being singletons. This clone was recorded once. V was pared by 2 bases and J by 8 bases, with 1 base of the junction left unmatched. The CDR3 has 12 residues. Germline CDR1 and CDR2: MNHEY and SMNVEV (reference sequence). The sequenced sample consisted of blood. V and J are TRBV27 and TRBJ2-3, with 7 nucleotides matching TRBD2. The clonotype was recovered from a young man in good health. Here the CDR3 reads CASSLGTTTQYF. The CDR3 bases are TGTGCCAGCAGTTTAGGGACTACTACGCAGTATTTT.